One sample yielded the 19 T cell receptor beta chains listed below, sequenced in a study of T cell changes during pregnancy in multiple sclerosis. Using immunoSEQ multiplex PCR, the repertoire was profiled, and TCRdb retains in-frame clones only, with some absent. The sample includes fewer than 40,000 clones, about nine tenths of them seen just once. Sequencing was performed on CD4+ T cells from peripheral blood mononuclear cells, taken in the second trimester of pregnancy. The receptors come from a female donor in good health, enrolled as a control in a pregnancy study.

The genes are TRBV29-1 and TRBJ2-5; D is uncertain. CDR1 is SQVTM and CDR2 is ANQGSEA in the germline V gene. The CDR3 covers 13 residues. V lost 2 bases, J lost 2 bases, and 9 bases lay in between. This CDR3 reads CSVEWSVQETQYF. CDR3 sequence (DNA): TGCAGCGTTGAATGGAGCGTACAAGAGACCCAGTACTTC.

J is TRBJ1-4 and V is TRBV2, with TRBD1 identical over 10 bases. Germline lookup yields CDR1 SNHLY and CDR2 FYNNEI. The ends lost 5 bases at V and 6 bases at J; junction bases unmatched: 6. This CDR3 spans 15 amino acids. The CDR3 here is CASSRRGQGDEKLFF. The CDR3 DNA follows: TGTGCCAGCAGTCGTCGAGGACAGGGGGATGAAAAACTGTTTTTT.

This sequence joins TRBV15 and TRBJ2-2; 7 nucleotides agree with TRBD2. The germline CDR1 and CDR2 sequences are LNHNV and YYDKDF (reference sequence). After removal of 5 bases from V and 5 bases from J, the junction contained 5 bases not matched to a gene. The CDR3 totals 14 residues. CDR3 DNA sequence: TGTGCCACCAGCTTCCAGCGGGAAACCGGGGAGCTGTTTTTT. Translated, it gives CATSFQRETGELFF.

This chain uses TRBV7-2 with TRBJ2-3; the D gene is possibly TRBD2 (6 bases). The V end was cut by 2 bases, the J end by 7 bases, with 10 bases between. The CDR3 has 13 residues. CDR1 and CDR2 (germline): SGHTA, FQGNSA. As DNA, the CDR3 is TGTGCCAGCAGCTTATTGGGGGGTAATACGCAGTATTTT. Translation: CASSLLGGNTQYF.

The chain uses TRBV5-6 and TRBJ1-5; possible D gene TRBD1, 6 bases. The CDR3 contains 14 residues. The germline V gene encodes CDR1 SGHDT and CDR2 YYEEEE. Between the trimmed V and J ends, which lost 1 base and 11 bases, there was a span of 16 bases. CDR3 sequence reads: CASSLFLTGQTQHF. In DNA, the CDR3 is TGTGCCAGCAGCTTGTTCTTGACTGGACAGACCCAGCATTTT.

V gene TRBV7-9 combines with J gene TRBJ2-7; no reliable D call. This CDR3 has 12 residues. Germline V CDR1 and CDR2: SEHNR, FQNEAQ (reference sequence). The ends were cut back, 5 bases at V and 2 bases at J, with 7 bases in the middle. CDR3 nucleotide sequence: TGTGCCAGCAGCACGGAGACCTACGAGCAGTACTTC. This codes for CASSTETYEQYF. The whole variable domain, remainder taken from reference TRBV7-9 and TRBJ2-7, is DTGVSQNPRHKITKRGQNVTFRCDPISEHNRLYWYRQTLGQGPEFLTYFQNEAQLEKSRLLSDRFSAERPKGSFSTLEIQRTEQGDSAMYLCASSTETYEQYFGPGTRLTVT.

The chain employs TRBV7-9 and TRBJ2-1, with 9 nucleotides matching TRBD2. The J segment lost 8 bases and the V segment lost 6 bases, leaving 8 bases of the junction unmatched. The length of the CDR3 is 14 residues. The germline gives CDR1 SEHNR, CDR2 FQNEAQ (reference sequence). The CDR3 spells CASRAGGPKDEQFF. The CDR3, as DNA: TGTGCCAGCAGGGCGGGGGGGCCTAAAGATGAGCAGTTCTTC.

This clone was observed a few times. This chain links TRBV20-1 with TRBJ1-1; TRBD1 might be the D (6 bases). Germline V gene sequence: CDR1 DFQATT, CDR2 SNEGSKA (reference sequence). Trimming removed 6 bases from V and 3 bases from J, with 8 bases in between. The CDR3 totals 11 residues. In nucleotides, the CDR3 is TGCAGTGCGGGGGCCTACACTGAAGCTTTCTTT. It is translated as CSAGAYTEAFF.

The chain recombines TRBV18 with TRBJ1-1; no definite D call. V lost 4 bases and J 1 base, leaving 10 bases between the germline ends. Germline CDR1 KGHSH, CDR2 LQKENI. The CDR3 runs 14 residues. The CDR3 DNA sequence: TGTGCCAGCTCACGCGCGAGGGCGAACACTGAAGCTTTCTTT. Its translation is CASSRARANTEAFF.

The J gene is TRBJ1-6, the V gene TRBV6-4; unclear D gene. In germline, CDR1 is MRHNA, CDR2 SNTAGT. With 3 bases removed from V and 10 bases from J, the gap between germline ends came to 13 bases. The CDR3 spans 14 residues. The CDR3, as DNA: TGTGCCAGCAGTGAGGGCCAGGTAGCGTCACCCCTCCACTTT. Its protein product is CASSEGQVASPLHF.

Only a few counts were recorded for this clone. The gene calls are TRBV30 and TRBJ2-1; TRBD2 agrees at 9 bases. The CDR3 covers 14 residues. V lost 1 base, J lost 8 bases, and 6 bases stayed unmatched. Germline V lookup: CDR1 GTSNPN, CDR2 SVGIG (reference sequence). CDR3 nucleotides: TGTGCCTGGAGTGGGAGCGGGAGGTATCATGAGCAGTTCTTC. It translates to CAWSGSGRYHEQFF.

V is TRBV10-2 and J is TRBJ2-1; 11 positions match TRBD2. The CDR3 sequence is 17 residues long. J gave up 1 base and V 10 bases, and 12 bases lay outside the gene matches. CDR1 and CDR2 from the germline V gene are WSHSY and SAAADI. The CDR3 spells CATMGTSGDSSYNEQFF. The CDR3 DNA reads as TGCGCCACCATGGGGACTAGCGGAGACAGTTCCTACAATGAGCAGTTCTTC.

The chain has TRBV7-6 and TRBJ1-2, with TRBD1 identical over 7 bases. V lost 2 bases to trimming and J lost 14 bases; unmatched junction nucleotides: 11. The germline CDR1 and CDR2 sequences are SGHVS and FNYEAQ. The CDR3 loop spans 13 amino acids. Here the CDR3 DNA reads TGTGCCAGCAGCTTATTTGGGGACAGCCTCCCTACCTTC. This sequence encodes CASSLFGDSLPTF.

The chain recombines TRBV19 with TRBJ1-2, with D possibly matching TRBD1 (6 bases). Trimming removed 6 bases from V and 5 bases from J, with 16 bases in between. The CDR3 loop spans 14 amino acids. Germline V gene lookup returns CDR1 LNHDA and CDR2 SQIVND (reference sequence). The CDR3 DNA reads TGTGCCAGTAGCCTACGACAGGCCGAATATGGCTACACCTTC. It yields the protein CASSLRQAEYGYTF.

The rearrangement uses TRBV10-3 and TRBJ1-2; D uncertain. CDR1 is ENHRY, CDR2 SYGVKD, per germline. The CDR3 spans 13 residues. V lost 3 bases, J lost 2 bases, and 7 bases lay in between. For the CDR3, the DNA is TGTGCCATCAGTGATACGGTAAACTATGGCTACACCTTC. Translation gives CAISDTVNYGYTF.

This chain uses TRBV7-8 with TRBJ1-5, with D uncertain. V dropped 2 bases and J dropped 0 bases, with 17 bases sitting between them. The CDR3 totals 18 residues. Germline assignment: CDR1 SGHVS and CDR2 FQNEAQ. CDR3 nucleotide sequence: TGTGCCAGCAGCTTATATCAGTTCGGGGTGGTTAGCAATCAGCCCCAGCATTTT. Translating it yields CASSLYQFGVVSNQPQHF.

The chain links TRBV12-5 to TRBJ1-1, with D perhaps TRBD1 (6 bases). V gave up 1 base and J gave up 2 bases, with 17 bases separating them. CDR1 and CDR2 (germline): LGHNT, FRNRAP. The CDR3 consists of 17 residues. CDR3 in amino acids: CASGLGGDRFFNTEAFF. In DNA, the CDR3 is TGTGCTAGTGGTTTGGGCGGCGACAGGTTTTTTAACACTGAAGCTTTCTTT.

The chain carries TRBV2 and TRBJ2-2; TRBD1 might be the D (6 bases). The CDR3 loop spans 13 amino acids. The V end lost 5 bases, the J end lost 7 bases, and 11 bases lay between the germline ends. Germline V gene sequence: CDR1 SNHLY, CDR2 FYNNEI. The CDR3, as DNA: TGTGCCAGCAGTCCCATCAGGGGCGGGGAGCTGTTTTTT. It encodes CASSPIRGGELFF.

The CDR3 region has the DNA TGCGCCAGCTCAACCGGAGGGGATTATCAGCCCCAGCATTTT. Protein: CASSTGGDYQPQHF. The J gene is TRBJ1-5, the V gene TRBV5-1, with D perhaps TRBD1 (5 bases). Germline V gives CDR1 SGHRS, CDR2 YFSETQ. Trimming stripped 7 bases from V and 5 bases from J, with 16 bases between. CDR3 length: 14 residues.